Sequencing of this T cell receptor beta chain was carried out in a study of blood T cells in healthy people across ages. Using a J-beta primer mix together with a sample-barcoded 5' primer, a second PCR was run for about 6 to 12 cycles. MiXCR was run by TCRdb on the 5' RACE reads, yielding one entry per CDR3 protein. The repertoire has some 1,000,000 distinct CDR3 sequences, roughly 24% of them found once; the top ten carry 0.75%. This clonotype was picked up a small number of times. Germline V CDR1 and CDR2: MDHEN, SYDVKM. This CDR3 has 14 amino acids. Trimming took 5 bases from V and 9 from J, leaving 20 bases between them. These data were also filed under a second study, of T cells of mothers and their children.

V is TRBV28 and J is TRBJ2-7; D possibly uses TRBD1 or TRBD2 (6 bases each). Input material: blood. The sequence was collected from a girl under 10 years old in good health. This CDR3 is CASSPRGLYERQYF. The CDR3 coding sequence is TGTGCCAGCAGTCCCAGGGGACTCTACGAGCGGCAGTACTTC. Together with reference TRBV28 and TRBJ2-7, the CDR3 gives the full variable domain: DVKVTQSSRYLVKRTGEKVFLECVQDMDHENMFWYRQDPGLGLRLIYFSYDVKMKEKGDIPEGYSVSREKKERFSLILESASTNQTSMYLCASSPRGLYERQYFGPGTRLTVT.